This TCR beta chain was captured by sequencing in a study of cytomegalovirus exposure and HLA in healthy donors. Study-wide findings and caveats: A later analysis reportedly found that, within productive TCRs, an Asian-associated ancestry cluster had fewer N-insertions than the mean observed across the roughly 630 donors.

Donors sampled were nominally healthy, though unrecorded immune exposures were likely. V dropped 2 bases and J dropped 10; count of bases not matched to a gene: 8. The CDR3 spans 14 residues. The germline gives CDR1 SGHRS, CDR2 YFSETQ. In the PCR, 60 Vbeta and 13 Jbeta primers were used. Assay: immunoSEQ multiplex PCR; the TCRdb copy retains only in-frame clones and omits some. This sample has some 190,000 clones; around 90% occur once, and the top ten carry 1.5% to 2%. A word on this clone: What it recognizes is unknown.

V gene TRBV5-1 combines with J gene TRBJ1-1; 10 nucleotides line up with TRBD1. This receptor was identified in a woman younger than 30 in good health and CMV-seronegative. Sequencing was done on a sample of PBMCs. The CDR3: CASSFDSWDRGAFF. Here the CDR3 DNA reads TGCGCCAGCAGCTTCGACTCGTGGGACAGGGGAGCTTTCTTT.